The 22 T cell receptor beta chains listed next were all sequenced from one sample in a study of cytomegalovirus exposure and HLA in healthy donors. The PCR had 60 Vbeta and 13 Jbeta primers. The method was immunoSEQ multiplex PCR; TCRdb's version includes in-frame clones alone and lacks a portion of them. The table shows roughly 180,000 clones, with 77% occurring only once. Sequencing input: PBMCs. The receptors come from a woman aged 25 to 39 in good health and CMV-seropositive.

The rearrangement links TRBV28 to TRBJ1-3, with 9 bases matching TRBD1. Looked up from germline, CDR1 is MDHEN and CDR2 is SYDVKM. The CDR3 runs to 14 residues. Unmatched junction bases numbered 7, after V lost 6 bases and J lost 7 bases. The CDR3 here is CASRIQGARNTIYF. As DNA, the CDR3 is TGTGCCAGCAGAATACAGGGGGCTAGGAACACCATATATTTT.

The rearrangement uses TRBV5-1 and TRBJ2-3; TRBD2 aligns across 8 bases. Looked up from germline, CDR1 is SGHRS and CDR2 is YFSETQ. This CDR3 comprises 18 residues. The trim removed 4 bases at V and 1 base at J, leaving 14 bases unmatched. In DNA, the CDR3 is TGCGCCAGCAGCCCCCTCGGAGCGGGAGTCCCTGGCACAGATACGCAGTATTTT. The encoded protein is CASSPLGAGVPGTDTQYF.

V usage is TRBV28 and J usage is TRBJ2-5; TRBD1 matches at 7 bases. This CDR3 spans 13 amino acids. Germline CDR1 MDHEN, CDR2 SYDVKM. The V segment lost 6 bases and the J segment 1 base; nucleotides outside the gene matches: 2. In nucleotides, the CDR3 is TGTGCCAGCAGCCGACAGGGCCAAGAGACCCAGTACTTC. Its translation is CASSRQGQETQYF.

The chain recombines TRBV5-6 with TRBJ2-5, with 8 bases that match TRBD1. The germline CDR1 and CDR2 sequences are SGHDT and YYEEEE. The CDR3 spans 11 residues. V dropped 0 bases and J dropped 11; count of bases not matched to a gene: 0. The CDR3 spells CASSLGDRQYF. As DNA, the CDR3 is TGTGCCAGCAGCTTGGGGGACAGGCAGTACTTC. The full variable domain, its missing parts supplied by reference TRBV5-6 and TRBJ2-5, is DAGVTQSPTHLIKTRGQQVTLRCSPKSGHDTVSWYQQALGQGPQFIFQYYEEEERQRGNFPDRFSGHQFPNYSSELNVNALLLGDSALYLCASSLGDRQYFGPGTRLLVL.

The chain links TRBV28 to TRBJ1-3; TRBD1 matches 9 bases. Germline-derived CDR1 and CDR2 are MDHEN and SYDVKM. J lost 6 bases, V lost 3 bases, and 9 bases had no gene match. CDR3 size: 16 residues. The CDR3 DNA reads as TGTGCCAGCAGTTTTTGGATCACAGGGGGCGAAAACACCATATATTTT. Encoded protein: CASSFWITGGENTIYF.

There are a few counts of this clone. The chain carries TRBV16 and TRBJ2-5, with 9 bases aligning to TRBD1. The ends lost 3 bases at V and 0 bases at J; junction bases unmatched: 11. This CDR3 contains 18 residues. CDR1 and CDR2 from the germline V gene are KGHSY and FQNENV. CDR3: CASSHRTGDLQYQETQYF. In DNA form, the CDR3 reads TGTGCCAGCAGCCATAGGACAGGGGATCTCCAGTACCAAGAGACCCAGTACTTC.

The chain recombines TRBV11-3 with TRBJ2-3, with D possibly TRBD2 on 6 matching bases. The V gene lost 5 bases and the J gene lost 6 bases, with 15 bases spanning the gap. CDR3 length equals 14 residues. In germline, CDR1 is SGHNT, CDR2 YENEEA. The CDR3 loop reads CASSPRRADDTQYF. CDR3 coding DNA: TGTGCCAGCAGCCCGAGGAGGGCCGATGATACGCAGTATTTT.

The V and J genes are TRBV7-6 and TRBJ2-7; 7 positions match TRBD1. The trim removed 5 bases at V and 3 bases at J, leaving 10 bases unmatched. Looked up from germline, CDR1 is SGHVS and CDR2 is FNYEAQ. This CDR3 has 15 residues. In DNA form, the CDR3 reads TGTGCCAGCAGCCCGGGTACAGGGGATTTCTACGAGCAGTACTTC. Amino acid sequence: CASSPGTGDFYEQYF.

This clone is a singleton in its sample. The chain employs TRBV5-6 and TRBJ2-7; 9 bases align to TRBD1. CDR3 size: 15 residues. Per the germline V gene, CDR1 is SGHDT and CDR2 is YYEEEE. The V gene end was trimmed by 1 base and the J gene end by 1 base; junction bases not matched to a gene: 3. The CDR3 reads CASSLLGQGSYEQYF. The CDR3 DNA reads TGTGCCAGCAGCTTGCTTGGACAGGGGTCCTACGAGCAGTACTTC.

V usage is TRBV4-3 and J usage is TRBJ2-1, with 7 positions matching TRBD2. V was clipped by 3 bases and J by 5 bases; unmatched bases: 7. Germline-derived CDR1 and CDR2 are LGHNA and YSLEER. This CDR3 contains 15 residues. CDR3 in amino acids: CASSHRSSGHNEQFF. The CDR3 DNA sequence: TGCGCCAGCAGCCATCGATCTAGCGGACACAATGAGCAGTTCTTC.

The rearrangement joins TRBV12-5 to TRBJ2-1; D is unclear. The CDR3 is 13 residues long. The germline V and J ends were trimmed by 5 bases and 6 bases, with 11 bases remaining between them. Per germline, CDR1 LGHNT and CDR2 FRNRAP. CDR3 sequence: CASGLLLSNEQFF. The CDR3 DNA reads TGTGCTAGTGGTCTGCTTTTGAGCAATGAGCAGTTCTTC.

This rearrangement joins TRBV30 to TRBJ1-6; 7 bases are shared with TRBD1. The CDR3 totals 14 residues. V lost 3 bases and J lost 10; bases outside the gene matches: 9. Germline V CDR1 and CDR2: GTSNPN, SVGIG (reference sequence). CDR3: CAWSPVTGLSPLHF. CDR3 sequence (DNA): TGTGCCTGGAGCCCGGTGACAGGGTTATCACCCCTCCACTTT.

This clone occurred a few times. The rearrangement joins TRBV9 to TRBJ2-1; 9 nucleotides agree with TRBD2. Germline V gene sequence: CDR1 SGDLS, CDR2 YYNGEE. This CDR3 has 15 amino acids. Trimming took 3 bases from V and 6 from J; bases not matched to a gene: 7. CDR3 DNA sequence: TGTGCCAGCAGCGCTAGCGGGGCAACAATCAATGAGCAGTTCTTC. Its protein is CASSASGATINEQFF. Filled out from reference TRBV9 and TRBJ2-1, the complete variable domain reads DSGVTQTPKHLITATGQRVTLRCSPRSGDLSVYWYQQSLDQGLQFLIQYYNGEERAKGNILERFSAQQFPDLHSELNLSSLELGDSALYFCASSASGATINEQFFGPGTRLTVL.

The CDR3 loop reads CASNPGGGDTQYF. CDR3 nucleotides: TGCGCCAGCAACCCCGGGGGAGGAGATACGCAGTATTTT. The chain has TRBV5-1 and TRBJ2-3; D might be TRBD2 (6 bases). CDR3 length equals 13 residues. The V end was cut by 6 bases, the J end by 5 bases, with 13 bases between. Per the germline V gene, CDR1 is SGHRS and CDR2 is YFSETQ. Filled out from reference TRBV5-1 and TRBJ2-3, the complete variable domain reads KAGVTQTPRYLIKTRGQQVTLSCSPISGHRSVSWYQQTPGQGLQFLFEYFSETQRNKGNFPGRFSGRQFSNSRSEMNVSTLELGDSALYLCASNPGGGDTQYFGPGTRLTVL.

J is TRBJ2-1 and V is TRBV5-1, with D maybe TRBD2 (6 bases). V was pared by 4 bases and J by 7 bases, with 15 bases between. CDR1 is SGHRS, CDR2 YFSETQ, per germline. The CDR3 sequence is 14 residues long. CDR3 coding DNA: TGCGCCAGCAGCAATCCGACTAGTTCGAATGAGCAGTTCTTC. Translated: CASSNPTSSNEQFF.

The CDR3 DNA sequence: TGTGCCAGCAGCCCCAGGACAGGGTTTAGCACAGATACGCAGTATTTT. It codes for CASSPRTGFSTDTQYF. The V call is TRBV9, the J call TRBJ2-3; 8 bases fit TRBD1. Germline trimming cut 4 bases from V and 0 bases from J; bases unmatched to any gene: 7. Germline CDR1 and CDR2: SGDLS and YYNGEE. The CDR3 runs to 16 residues.

The V gene is TRBV27, the J gene TRBJ1-2, with 9 bases matching TRBD1. The CDR3 spans 17 residues. V was clipped by 5 bases and J by 4 bases; unmatched bases: 14. CDR1 is MNHEY, CDR2 SMNVEV, per germline (reference sequence). Here the CDR3 reads CASSPWTGVGISYGYTF. Written as DNA, the CDR3 is TGTGCCAGCAGTCCATGGACAGGGGTTGGAATTTCCTATGGCTACACCTTC.

The V call is TRBV19, the J call TRBJ2-2, with TRBD1 matching 9 bases. Losses at the gene ends were 10 bases for V and 2 bases for J; bases not matched to a gene: 11. The CDR3 is 16 amino acids. The germline gives CDR1 LNHDA, CDR2 SQIVND (reference sequence). This chain's CDR3 is CATGTGSPYNTGELFF. For the CDR3, the DNA is TGTGCCACGGGGACAGGGAGCCCCTATAACACCGGGGAGCTGTTTTTT.

This chain links TRBV25-1 with TRBJ2-1; 7 nucleotides agree with TRBD1. This CDR3 contains 14 residues. CDR1 MGHDK and CDR2 SYGVNS come from the germline V gene. Germline trimming cut 4 bases from V and 4 bases from J; bases unmatched to any gene: 4. CDR3 nucleotides: TGTGCCAGCAGTGGACAGGGCCGTTACAATGAGCAGTTCTTC. It is translated as CASSGQGRYNEQFF.

The chain combines TRBV19 with TRBJ2-1, with D tentatively TRBD1 (8 bases). The CDR3 spans 15 residues. Germline V gene data show CDR1 as LNHDA and CDR2 as SQIVND (reference sequence). The V and J ends lost 6 bases and 10 bases respectively, with 22 bases between them. The CDR3 reads CASRTQGAQRGEQFF. CDR3 DNA sequence: TGTGCCAGTAGAACTCAGGGGGCGCAGCGGGGAGAGCAGTTCTTC.

The chain links TRBV29-1 to TRBJ2-7, with D possibly being TRBD2 (6 bases). Germline CDR1 SQVTM, CDR2 ANQGSEA. The V gene lost 2 bases and the J gene lost 7 bases, with 15 bases spanning the gap. This CDR3 is 13 amino acids long. CDR3 sequence: CSVEKGGNGEQYF. CDR3 DNA sequence: TGCAGCGTTGAAAAAGGCGGGAATGGGGAGCAGTACTTC.

The chain links TRBV28 to TRBJ2-3; 16 nucleotides agree with TRBD2. Germline V gene sequence: CDR1 MDHEN, CDR2 SYDVKM. V shed 6 bases, J shed 7 bases, and the junction held 10 bases outside the gene matches. The CDR3 covers 17 residues. The CDR3, as DNA: TGTGCCAGCAGCCGCGCGGGACTAGCGGGAGGGTCAAATACGCAGTATTTT. Translated, it gives CASSRAGLAGGSNTQYF.